A selection of T cell receptor beta chains follows, all from one sample in a study of shared clonotypes between healthy human individuals. The data were produced by immunoSEQ multiplex PCR, yet TCRdb's version contains in-frame clones alone and is incomplete. The table records around 2,000,000 clones, approximately 94% of them present only once. Material for sequencing was naive CD8+ T cells sorted from blood. These receptors all come from a man aged 18 to 29 in good health. The CDR3 runs from the conserved cysteine through the conserved F or W. A D gene is named only where the DNA matches it firmly. Where a row states a size, it is once, few, many or the class of an expanded clone; other rows omit it.

TGTGCCAGCAGCTTGAGTCAGGTGATCTCTGGGGCCAACGTCCTGACTTTC,CASSLSQVISGANVLTF,TRBV5-6,.,TRBJ2-6,once
TGCGCCAGCAGCTACGGAGCGGGGATCACAGATACGCAGTATTTT,CASSYGAGITDTQYF,TRBV4-1,TRBD2,TRBJ2-3,.
TGTGCCAGCAGTTTAACCGGGGCGCATGAAAAACTGTTTTTT,CASSLTGAHEKLFF,TRBV27,.,TRBJ1-4,.
TGCGCCAGCAGCCCAGAGGTAGGGGGGCCGACCACAGATACGCAGTATTTT,CASSPEVGGPTTDTQYF,TRBV4-1,.,TRBJ2-3,.
TGTGCCAGCAGCTTAGGGGCCTTCTACGAGCAGTACTTC,CASSLGAFYEQYF,TRBV7-2,.,TRBJ2-7,few
TGTGCCTGGAGTGTACAAGGTGGGCAGGGGAACTATGGCTACACCTTC,CAWSVQGGQGNYGYTF,TRBV30,.,TRBJ1-2,.
TGCAGCGTCTCAGGGGAGACTAATGAAAAACTGTTTTTT,CSVSGETNEKLFF,TRBV29-1,.,TRBJ1-4,.
TGCGCCAGCAGCCAAGGAAGGGCCACAGATACGCAGTATTTT,CASSQGRATDTQYF,TRBV4-1,.,TRBJ2-3,.
TGTGCCAGTAGTATAGTCGGGACAGACACATACGAGCAGTACTTC,CASSIVGTDTYEQYF,TRBV19,TRBD1,TRBJ2-7,.
TGCAGTGCTAGAGATGACGAAAAACTGTTTTTT,CSARDDEKLFF,TRBV20-1,.,TRBJ1-4,.
TGTGCCAGCAGCTTTCCTCTAGCGGGACTCACAGATACGCAGTATTTT,CASSFPLAGLTDTQYF,TRBV7-9,TRBD2,TRBJ2-3,.
TGTGCCAGCAGCGTCCCCGGGACGCTTGGCTACACCTTC,CASSVPGTLGYTF,TRBV7-9,.,TRBJ1-2,.
TGTGCCAGCAGCTTAGCTAGGGTCACAGGGGACCACACCGGGGAGCTGTTTTTT,CASSLARVTGDHTGELFF,TRBV7-9,TRBD1,TRBJ2-2,.
TGTGCCAGCCGTAACCTGACCTATGAAGCTTTCTTT,CASRNLTYEAFF,TRBV9,.,TRBJ1-1,.
TGCGCCAGCAGACCCCACCTAGCGTCTGGAGATACGCAGTATTTT,CASRPHLASGDTQYF,TRBV10-2,.,TRBJ2-3,.
TGTGCCAGCAGCCACACCTACGAGCAGTACTTC,CASSHTYEQYF,TRBV14,.,TRBJ2-7,.
TGCAGCGTTGTTTCCCCTCCCTACGAGCAGTACTTC,CSVVSPPYEQYF,TRBV29-1,.,TRBJ2-7,.
TGTGCCAGCGCCGGACGGGTGGGAGAGACCCAGTACTTC,CASAGRVGETQYF,TRBV5-6,.,TRBJ2-5,.
TGCGCCAGCAGCTTGGCCGGGACGGGAGTAATTAACTATGGCTACACCTTC,CASSLAGTGVINYGYTF,TRBV5-1,.,TRBJ1-2,.
TGTGCCAGCAGTTTTCCCAGGGGGTACCAGCCCCAGCATTTT,CASSFPRGYQPQHF,TRBV5-8,TRBD1,TRBJ1-5,.
TGTGCCAGCAGTGAATTATCCCCCAATCAGCCCCAGCATTTT,CASSELSPNQPQHF,TRBV2,.,TRBJ1-5,.
TGTGCCAGCAGTTTACTCGACGGCTCCTACGAGCAGTACTTC,CASSLLDGSYEQYF,TRBV27,.,TRBJ2-7,.
TGTGCCAGCAGCTCCGGGACAGAAGCCAATGAGCAGTTCTTC,CASSSGTEANEQFF,TRBV5-4,TRBD1,TRBJ2-1,.
TGTGCCAGCAGTTTCCCCCATGAGGATACGCAGTATTTT,CASSFPHEDTQYF,TRBV28,.,TRBJ2-3,.
TGTGCCAGCAGCTCGCCCCGGGACAGGGCGGCTGAAGCTTTCTTT,CASSSPRDRAAEAFF,TRBV11-2,TRBD1,TRBJ1-1,.
TGTGCCAGCAGCGGGCCGGGCATGGGCACCGGGGAGCTGTTTTTT,CASSGPGMGTGELFF,TRBV9,.,TRBJ2-2,.
TGTGCCAGCAGCGAGAGCAGGGGGCCAGGCTACGAGCAGTACTTC,CASSESRGPGYEQYF,TRBV9,TRBD1,TRBJ2-7,.
TGTGCCAGCAGTTTGGGCAGGGGGTACCCTCCCACTAAGAACACTGAAGCTTTCTTT,CASSLGRGYPPTKNTEAFF,TRBV27,TRBD1,TRBJ1-1,once